The TCR beta chain under discussion was sequenced for a study of Tregs in tolerant kidney transplant recipients. Study results and limitations: No direct test of biological reproducibility was done here. Few patients were studied, so findings need validation in larger groups. Activated donor B cell expansion appeared to reveal the most relevant donor-specific TCRbeta repertoire.

CD4+CD25+CD127- Tregs, CD4+CD25- non-Tregs, CD4 and CD8 cells were sorted. Germline trimming cut 5 bases from V and 5 bases from J; bases unmatched to any gene: 10. The length of the CDR3 is 16 residues. Germline CDR1 GTSNPN, CDR2 SVGIG (reference sequence). The sample holds one count of this clone. Antigen specificity is unknown. Produced via immunoSEQ multiplex PCR; TCRdb's table is partial and in-frame only. The sample contains 90,000 or so clones, approximately 92% of which appear only once. The TCR originated in a human donor in good health. What was sequenced was CD8+ T cells from blood. V gene TRBV30 combines with J gene TRBJ1-5; 12 nucleotides align to TRBD1. Here the CDR3 DNA reads TGTGCCTGGGGACTCGGGACAGGGGGCCTCGATCAGCCCCAGCATTTT. Encoded protein: CAWGLGTGGLDQPQHF.